These 16 T cell receptor beta chains were sequenced from one sample in a study of shared clonotypes between healthy human individuals. Only in-frame clones appear in the TCRdb table, and some are missing; sequencing was by immunoSEQ multiplex PCR. The sample consists of some 1 million clones, roughly 70% of them appearing once. Sequencing input: memory CD4+ T cells sorted from blood. The subset is: CD45RA-negative fraction. All receptors derive from a man in his late teens or twenties in good health.

This clone has just a few counts. This chain connects TRBV6-5 to TRBJ1-1; a possible D gene is TRBD1 (5 bases). The V gene's germline CDR1 is MNHEY and CDR2 SVGAGI. Trimming took off 7 bases at V and 5 bases at J, with 11 bases between the two ends. This CDR3 spans 12 amino acids. The CDR3 DNA reads TGTGCCAGCAAAAGGGGTGGGACTGAAGCTTTCTTT. Amino acids: CASKRGGTEAFF.

The chain combines TRBV14 with TRBJ1-1, with no clear D. Trimming pared 4 bases from V and 0 bases from J, leaving 15 bases between. Germline V gene data show CDR1 as SGHDN and CDR2 as FVKESK. The CDR3 extends over 16 amino acids. In DNA, the CDR3 is TGTGCCAGCAGCCGCCCATCTAGCAGGATGAACACTGAAGCTTTCTTT. It yields the protein CASSRPSSRMNTEAFF.

About this clone itself: In the same sample, other DNA sequences code for this CDR3. The V call is TRBV10-3, the J call TRBJ2-2; 7 positions agree with TRBD1. This CDR3 is built from 14 residues. After removal of 4 bases from V and 1 base from J, the junction contained 0 bases not matched to a gene. Germline V CDR1 and CDR2: ENHRY, SYGVKD. This chain's CDR3 is CAISGTGNTGELFF. The CDR3 DNA reads as TGTGCCATCAGTGGGACAGGGAACACCGGGGAGCTGTTTTTT.

The rearrangement links TRBV7-8 to TRBJ2-1; 14 bases map to TRBD2. The CDR3 runs 17 residues. Germline-derived CDR1 and CDR2 are SGHVS and FQNEAQ. J lost 7 bases, V lost 5 bases, and 10 bases had no gene match. The CDR3 protein is CASSIITGTSGRNEQFF. DNA for the CDR3: TGTGCCAGCAGCATAATAACCGGGACTAGCGGGAGAAATGAGCAGTTCTTC.

The rearrangement uses TRBV6-6 and TRBJ2-2; 8 bases fit TRBD2. Unmatched junction bases numbered 8, after V lost 6 bases and J lost 5 bases. Germline loops: CDR1 MNHNY, CDR2 SVGAGI (reference sequence). The CDR3 runs to 15 residues. In DNA, the CDR3 is TGTGCCAGCAGCAAAAGCGGGGGTCTAACCGGGGAGCTGTTTTTT. Protein sequence: CASSKSGGLTGELFF.

The chain joins TRBV28 to TRBJ1-6; D remains ambiguous. From germline, CDR1 is MDHEN and CDR2 SYDVKM. The CDR3 runs to 15 residues. V lost 11 bases to trimming and J lost 0 bases, with 14 bases between them. The CDR3 sequence: CAGRASSSYNSPLHF. The CDR3 bases are TGTGCCGGCCGTGCTTCCAGCTCCTATAATTCACCCCTCCACTTT.

The chain is built from TRBV11-2 and TRBJ1-2; 8 bases line up with TRBD1. CDR1 SGHAT and CDR2 FQNNGV come from the germline V gene. The CDR3 is 15 residues long. V shed 5 bases, J shed 2 bases, and the junction held 7 bases outside the gene matches. CDR3 bases: TGTGCCAGCAGCCCAACACGACAGGGGAACTATGGCTACACCTTC. This sequence encodes CASSPTRQGNYGYTF. Combining the CDR3 with reference TRBV11-2 and TRBJ1-2 gives the whole variable domain EAGVAQSPRYKIIEKRQSVAFWCNPISGHATLYWYQQILGQGPKLLIQFQNNGVVDDSQLPKDRFSAERLKGVDSTLKIQPAKLEDSAVYLCASSPTRQGNYGYTFGSGTRLTVV.

In this sample, this clone turned up many times. V usage is TRBV2 and J usage is TRBJ2-1; a possible D gene is TRBD2 (6 bases). The CDR3 spans 14 residues. Trimming left V 10 bases short and J 4 bases short, with 17 bases between. Looked up from germline, CDR1 is SNHLY and CDR2 is FYNNEI. The CDR3 loop is CAIIPGLSYNEQFF. The CDR3 DNA follows: TGTGCCATTATCCCGGGACTGTCATACAATGAGCAGTTCTTC.

The rearrangement joins TRBV7-2 to TRBJ2-1; D not certain. With 0 bases removed from V and 7 bases from J, the gap between germline ends came to 7 bases. From germline, CDR1 is SGHTA and CDR2 FQGNSA. The CDR3 loop spans 13 amino acids. The CDR3 is CASSLAVWNEQFF. The CDR3 DNA is TGTGCCAGCAGCTTAGCTGTTTGGAATGAGCAGTTCTTC.

This clone was seen only once. V is TRBV6-6 and J is TRBJ2-1; the D call may be TRBD1 or TRBD2 (5 bases each). The CDR3 extends over 15 amino acids. The germline gives CDR1 MNHNY, CDR2 SVGAGI (reference sequence). Trimming took 5 bases from V and 5 from J, leaving 16 bases between them. Here the CDR3 DNA reads TGTGCCAGCAGTGTGGGGGACGGATGGGACAATGAGCAGTTCTTC. Translation: CASSVGDGWDNEQFF.

This clone was counted a few times. The chain links TRBV28 to TRBJ2-1, with 12 bases lining up with TRBD2. The CDR3 has 16 amino acids. CDR1 is MDHEN and CDR2 is SYDVKM in the germline V gene. Trimming cost V 3 bases and J 4 bases; bases outside gene matches: 4. The CDR3 spells CASSLYLAGGYNEQFF. The CDR3 bases are TGTGCCAGCAGTTTGTATCTAGCGGGGGGGTACAATGAGCAGTTCTTC. Drawing the rest from reference TRBV28 and TRBJ2-1, the complete variable domain is DVKVTQSSRYLVKRTGEKVFLECVQDMDHENMFWYRQDPGLGLRLIYFSYDVKMKEKGDIPEGYSVSREKKERFSLILESASTNQTSMYLCASSLYLAGGYNEQFFGPGTRLTVL.

The chain uses TRBV18 and TRBJ2-7; 10 nucleotides align to TRBD2. CDR3 length: 16 amino acids. Per the germline V gene, CDR1 is KGHSH and CDR2 is LQKENI. The ends lost 3 bases at V and 5 bases at J; junction bases unmatched: 10. CDR3 sequence reads: CASSPQASGGPNEQYF. The CDR3 coding sequence is TGTGCCAGCTCACCCCAAGCTAGCGGGGGTCCCAACGAGCAGTACTTC.

The chain recombines TRBV27 with TRBJ1-1; D uncertain. CDR3 size: 16 residues. V gave up 6 bases and J gave up 0 bases, with 17 bases separating them. The germline V gene has CDR1 MNHEY and CDR2 SMNVEV (reference sequence). The CDR3 sequence: CASSRTTPLVNTEAFF. The CDR3 DNA follows: TGTGCCAGCAGCCGCACAACTCCACTGGTGAACACTGAAGCTTTCTTT.

The rearrangement joins TRBV18 to TRBJ1-1, with D tentatively TRBD1 (6 bases). Germline V gives CDR1 KGHSH, CDR2 LQKENI. V shed 4 bases and J shed 5 bases, with 11 bases lying between them. This CDR3 is 13 amino acids long. CDR3 in amino acids: CASSRQGRTEAFF. CDR3 bases: TGTGCCAGCTCACGGCAGGGGAGAACTGAAGCTTTCTTT.

The chain carries TRBV21-1 and TRBJ2-7; the table's D call TRBD1 went unverified against the DNA. TRBV21-1 is termed a pseudogene. This CDR3 has 12 amino acids. The CDR3 DNA is TGTGCCAGCCCGACAGGGGGCGACGAGCAGTACTTC. The encoded protein is CASPTGGDEQYF.

The rearrangement joins TRBV5-4 to TRBJ2-3; the D is unclear. The CDR3 contains 14 residues. From germline, CDR1 is SGHNT and CDR2 YYREEE (reference sequence). Trimming removed 0 bases at V and 1 base at J, with 6 bases between. CDR3 region: CASSLVVGTDTQYF. CDR3 DNA sequence: TGTGCCAGCAGCTTGGTAGTTGGCACAGATACGCAGTATTTT.